This record concerns one TCR beta chain sequence. It lacks a known antigen. No much larger clone is present one base from it, and per-base qualities are unavailable. The CDR3 regions of human TCRbeta chains were analyzed by immunosequencing. The study's own analysis went as follows. Repertoire TCRs were checked for matches against a reference library of SARS-CoV-2-specific TCRs that had been generated using the MIRA antigen-specificity platform. Breadth was defined as the fraction of unique TCRs that were SARS-CoV-2-associated. Depth was defined as the fraction of total T cells that were SARS-CoV-2-associated. Using the MIRA data, every spike-specific TCR was mapped to the spike region that the TCR reacted to and assigned to either a CD4 or a CD8 class. Log10-transformed breadth and depth values were compared by one-way ANOVA with Sidak's multiple comparisons tests. Sourced from immuneACCESS, this table was stored by TCRdb with only in-frame sequences that have V and J called. A share of the clones is absent; for the studies checked, an unresolved V gene accounts for under half, and the remainder has no known explanation. V and J calls and clone size are as listed in that table; D and trimming were resolved from the DNA. Within this sample are 90,000 to 110,000 clones, with approximately 87% of them counted one time only. Roughly 4.4% of the sample is taken by the ten largest.

Read against the paper, the sample's time point label means: about 28 days (+/-7) after the second vaccine dose. AZD1222 recipients whose second dose came at about 4 weeks and those whose second dose came at about 12 weeks were combined into one group, since spike-specific TCR depth and breadth did not differ between the two schedules. Vaccinee samples were obtained from the UK trials COV001 and COV002, which included a single-blind randomized controlled phase 2/3 trial of AZD1222 (ChAdOx1 nCoV-19) in healthy adults. For TCRbeta chain sequencing, PBMC samples were collected from trial participants at day 0 and at day 28 after the second dose. These data originate in a study of T cell responses to AZD1222 COVID-19 vaccine listed by TCRdb under 2021. At the level of the whole study: A total of approximately 230 trial participants underwent TCR sequencing, of whom 200 to 220 received two doses of AZD1222 and about 25 received two doses of the MenACWY control vaccine. Trial participants were enrolled by age into 18-55, 56-69 and 70-plus year subgroups, with roughly 150, 30 and 60 TCR-sequenced participants respectively. Broader findings and caveats from the paper: Because no day 14 peak-response samples were available, the repertoires could be characterized only after the peak T cell response. Nearly half of unique spike-specific TCRs reportedly recognized epitopes outside regions mutated in the B.1.351 and B.1.1.7 variants. Participants were mostly white British, with more females than males. The authors suggested clonal diversity may have been underestimated. Conclusions about previously exposed vaccinees are limited, since just five or six AZD1222 recipients were seropositive for SARS-CoV-2 at baseline. Spike-specific TCR breadth and depth rose significantly after two AZD1222 doses compared with day 0 and with MenACWY recipients. The 56-69-year group was small, and its depth increase did not reach significance, likely because of low power. The vaccine-associated CD4 TCRs covered the entire spike protein, and the dominant responses fell in regions 160-218 and 743-854.

After removal of 0 bases from V and 8 bases from J, the junction retains 7 bases not matched to a gene. CDR1 and CDR2 were assigned from the germline V gene as LGHNA and YSLEER. Inclusive of the bounding cysteine and phenylalanine, the CDR3 is 16 residues long. Only the CDR3 DNA stays, 48 bases, in frame from base 1. Source: peripheral blood, taken 28 days after the second AZD1222 dose. This clonotype was obtained from an adult who received the AZD1222 COVID-19 vaccine. The rearrangement joined TRBV4-3 to TRBJ1-4, and 9 bases in between align with TRBD1. This receptor has the CDR3 CASSQDWGQGGEKLFF. The DNA reads TGCGCCAGCAGCCAAGACTGGGGACAGGGTGGGGAAAAACTGTTTTTT.